Sequencing of this T cell receptor (beta chain) was carried out in a study of CD8 T cells in Susac syndrome. Random-hexamer reverse transcription was applied to about 0.45 to 1 ug RNA. Coverage of TCR beta CDR3 amplification by immunoSEQ multiplex PCR extended to 54 Vbeta and 13 Jbeta. TCRdb re-derived calls from the immunoSEQ multiplex PCR reads in MiXCR, one entry per CDR3 protein. The repertoire holds approximately 68,000 distinct CDR3 sequences, with over 85% as singletons. Sequencing targeted TCR beta in blood CD8+ and CD4+ T cells. This clonotype was sampled from a human donor with multiple sclerosis. The material sequenced was CD8+ T cells from PBMCs.

The CDR3 loop reads CASSQTGSNEKLFF. The CDR3 DNA sequence: TGTGCCAGCAGTCAAACAGGTTCCAATGAAAAACTGTTTTTT. J is TRBJ1-4 and V is TRBV12-3 or TRBV12-4; D might be TRBD1 (5 bases). V gave up 5 bases and J gave up 5 bases, with 12 bases separating them. This CDR3 contains 14 residues.